These 28 T cell receptor beta chains came from one sample sequenced in a study of blood T cell repertoires in COVID-19. TCRdb keeps only in-frame clones here, not all; method: immunoSEQ multiplex PCR. The table includes tens of thousands of clones, 70% to 90% detected once. Specimen: peripheral blood. The receptors originated from a woman of 80 years or more with acute or convalescent COVID-19.

The rearrangement links TRBV6-5 to TRBJ1-6; TRBD1 is a possible D gene (5 bases). The ends were cut back, 6 bases at V and 7 bases at J, with 10 bases in the middle. Germline loops: CDR1 MNHEY, CDR2 SVGAGI. CDR3 length: 13 residues. CDR3 nucleotides: TGTGCCAGCAGCCAGACAGAAAATTCACCCCTCCACTTT. Translation: CASSQTENSPLHF.

V usage is TRBV9 and J usage is TRBJ2-1, with TRBD2 matching 9 bases. Trimming removed 0 bases from V and 6 bases from J; junction bases left unmatched: 10. CDR1 is SGDLS, CDR2 YYNGEE, per germline. The CDR3 loop spans 17 amino acids. CDR3 DNA: TGTGCCAGCAGCGTAGTGAGCGGGGGGCCTTTACTCAATGAGCAGTTCTTC. This encodes CASSVVSGGPLLNEQFF.

CDR3 DNA: TGCGCCAGCAGCTTCGGCGGGAGGGTGGAGACCCAGTACTTC. As protein: CASSFGGRVETQYF. This sequence joins TRBV5-1 and TRBJ2-5; TRBD2 aligns across 9 bases. CDR1 SGHRS and CDR2 YFSETQ come from the germline V gene. Trimming removed 2 bases from V and 5 bases from J; junction bases left unmatched: 4. The CDR3 spans 14 residues.

This clone has a single count. The chain is built from TRBV30 and TRBJ2-1; 7 bases agree with TRBD2. Unmatched junction bases numbered 11, after V lost 3 bases and J lost 9 bases. This CDR3 has 14 amino acids. Germline V gene sequence: CDR1 GTSNPN, CDR2 SVGIG (reference sequence). The CDR3: CAWRGLAGVGEQFF. The CDR3 DNA follows: TGTGCCTGGAGGGGTTTAGCGGGTGTCGGTGAGCAGTTCTTC.

The chain uses TRBV2 and TRBJ1-2, with TRBD1 identical over 7 bases. CDR1 is SNHLY and CDR2 is FYNNEI in the germline V gene. Trimming took 2 bases from V and 6 from J; bases not matched to a gene: 6. The CDR3 loop spans 14 amino acids. The CDR3 coding sequence is TGTGCCAGCAGTGAACAGGGGGATTCTAATGGCTACACCTTC. This sequence encodes CASSEQGDSNGYTF.

V is TRBV6-2 or TRBV6-3 and J is TRBJ2-5, with 7 bases that match TRBD1. The CDR3 is 14 amino acids. CDR1 is MNHEY and CDR2 is SVGEGT in the germline V gene. Trimming cost V 6 bases and J 1 base; bases outside gene matches: 5. CDR3 in amino acids: CASSNRGFQETQYF. As DNA, the CDR3 is TGTGCCAGCAGCAACAGGGGCTTCCAAGAGACCCAGTACTTC.

This chain connects TRBV27 to TRBJ2-7; D unclear. This CDR3 region has 13 residues. CDR1 is MNHEY, CDR2 SMNVEV, per germline (reference sequence). The ends were cut back, 6 bases at V and 6 bases at J, with 15 bases in the middle. The CDR3, as DNA: TGTGCCAGCAGGCTCAGTCGCGGCGGCGAGCAGTACTTC. Translated, it gives CASRLSRGGEQYF.

This chain connects TRBV19 to TRBJ1-2, with D possibly matching TRBD1 (6 bases). The CDR3 consists of 13 residues. Trimming removed 0 bases at V and 7 bases at J, with 9 bases between. From germline, CDR1 is LNHDA and CDR2 SQIVND (reference sequence). CDR3 amino acids: CASSIDRGFGYTF. CDR3 coding DNA: TGTGCCAGTAGTATAGACAGGGGATTTGGCTACACCTTC.

This clone has more than one count but fewer than ten. The chain combines TRBV19 with TRBJ1-5, with D unclear. CDR1 and CDR2 (germline): LNHDA, SQIVND (reference sequence). Trimming took 3 bases from V and 3 from J, leaving 12 bases between them. This CDR3 region has 15 residues. CDR3 sequence: CASSINPVLNQPQHF. The CDR3 DNA follows: TGTGCCAGTAGTATTAATCCGGTACTCAATCAGCCCCAGCATTTT.

This chain joins TRBV7-2 and TRBJ2-5, with 13 bases that match TRBD2. The CDR3 spans 16 residues. Germline trimming cut 5 bases from V and 5 bases from J; bases unmatched to any gene: 8. Germline lookup yields CDR1 SGHTA and CDR2 FQGNSA. The DNA for the CDR3 is TGTGCCAGCAGCGTAACTAGCGGGGGGGCAGGGGAGACCCAGTACTTC. It encodes CASSVTSGGAGETQYF.

In DNA, the CDR3 is TGTGCCAGTAGTATTGTCCTAGCGGGGGGATACGAGCAGTACTTC. This gives the protein CASSIVLAGGYEQYF. This chain connects TRBV19 to TRBJ2-7, with 11 bases fitting TRBD2. This CDR3 has 15 residues. Germline V CDR1 and CDR2: LNHDA, SQIVND (reference sequence). With V trimmed by 3 bases and J by 4 bases, 5 bases remained unmatched. The full variable domain, its missing parts supplied by reference TRBV19 and TRBJ2-7, is DGGITQSPKYLFRKEGQNVTLSCEQNLNHDAMYWYRQDPGQGLRLIYYSQIVNDFQKGDIAEGYSVSREKKESFPLTVTSAQKNPTAFYLCASSIVLAGGYEQYFGPGTRLTVT.

The chain combines TRBV27 with TRBJ2-7; possibly TRBD2 for D (6 bases). V was shortened by 4 bases and J by 2 bases, with 21 bases between the two germline ends. This CDR3 is 17 amino acids long. Germline V gene lookup returns CDR1 MNHEY and CDR2 SMNVEV (reference sequence). DNA for the CDR3: TGTGCCAGCAGTTCAAAGGGAACGGGACTCATTACCTACGAGCAGTACTTC. This gives the protein CASSSKGTGLITYEQYF.

This chain links TRBV19 with TRBJ1-5; D may be TRBD1 (6 bases). Trimming cost V 4 bases and J 5 bases, with 15 bases left between them. Germline V lookup: CDR1 LNHDA, CDR2 SQIVND (reference sequence). This CDR3 spans 15 amino acids. CDR3 DNA: TGTGCCAGTAGTAATGGGGGCCAGGGCTATCAGCCCCAGCATTTT. This codes for CASSNGGQGYQPQHF.

The chain couples TRBV12-5 to TRBJ2-1, with TRBD2 identical over 9 bases. The V segment lost 5 bases and the J segment 5 bases; nucleotides outside the gene matches: 10. The length of the CDR3 is 16 residues. In germline, CDR1 is LGHNT, CDR2 FRNRAP. DNA of the CDR3: TGTGCTAGTGGTCGGATTAGCGGGGGTATTGACAATGAGCAGTTCTTC. Residues: CASGRISGGIDNEQFF.

J is TRBJ2-1 and V is TRBV9; TRBD1 matches 10 bases. CDR1 is SGDLS, CDR2 YYNGEE, per germline. The V and J ends lost 0 bases and 7 bases, in that order; junction bases with no gene match: 1. This CDR3 is built from 14 residues. Here the CDR3 DNA reads TGTGCCAGCAGCGTAGGGACAGGGGGAAATGAGCAGTTCTTC. Its translation: CASSVGTGGNEQFF. Looking up the rest from reference TRBV9 and TRBJ2-1 gives the full variable domain: DSGVTQTPKHLITATGQRVTLRCSPRSGDLSVYWYQQSLDQGLQFLIQYYNGEERAKGNILERFSAQQFPDLHSELNLSSLELGDSALYFCASSVGTGGNEQFFGPGTRLTVL.

The V and J genes are TRBV9 and TRBJ2-1; D is perhaps TRBD2 (5 bases). The CDR3 is 16 residues long. Per germline, CDR1 SGDLS and CDR2 YYNGEE. Trimming cost V 1 base and J 7 bases, with 18 bases left between them. This CDR3 reads CASSVKSAGVGNEQFF. The CDR3 DNA sequence: TGTGCCAGCAGCGTAAAATCGGCCGGGGTCGGGAATGAGCAGTTCTTC.

The chain employs TRBV7-2 and TRBJ2-7; D uncertain. This CDR3 has 14 amino acids. The germline V gene has CDR1 SGHTA and CDR2 FQGNSA. V was clipped by 0 bases and J by 0 bases, with 6 bases between them. This CDR3 is CASSLARTSYEQYF. In DNA, the CDR3 is TGTGCCAGCAGCTTAGCGCGCACCTCCTACGAGCAGTACTTC.

This clone was recorded only once. This chain links TRBV5-1 with TRBJ2-7, with 8 bases matching TRBD1. CDR1 is SGHRS, CDR2 YFSETQ, per germline. Trimming cost V 3 bases and J 2 bases; bases outside gene matches: 4. CDR3 length: 14 residues. The CDR3 sequence: CASSSSGGTYEQYF. The CDR3, as DNA: TGCGCCAGCAGCTCGTCAGGGGGCACCTACGAGCAGTACTTC.

The chain uses TRBV5-5 and TRBJ2-7, with D maybe TRBD2 (5 bases). The germline V gene encodes CDR1 SGHKS and CDR2 YYEKEE (reference sequence). The CDR3 consists of 15 residues. Trimming removed 6 bases at V and 2 bases at J, with 18 bases between. The CDR3 protein is CASTPGSSGAYEQYF. The CDR3 DNA follows: TGTGCCAGCACCCCGGGGTCCAGCGGAGCCTACGAGCAGTACTTC.

This rearrangement joins TRBV5-1 to TRBJ2-2; TRBD2 agrees at 8 bases. Germline lookup yields CDR1 SGHRS and CDR2 YFSETQ. This CDR3 has 17 residues. Trimming cost V 4 bases and J 6 bases; bases outside gene matches: 14. CDR3 coding DNA: TGCGCCAGCAGCCCCCGGACAAGTAAAGCGGGGGCCGGGGAGCTGTTTTTT. Encoded protein: CASSPRTSKAGAGELFF. Full variable domain (missing parts from reference TRBV5-1 and TRBJ2-2): KAGVTQTPRYLIKTRGQQVTLSCSPISGHRSVSWYQQTPGQGLQFLFEYFSETQRNKGNFPGRFSGRQFSNSRSEMNVSTLELGDSALYLCASSPRTSKAGAGELFFGEGSRLTVL.

The DNA for the CDR3 is TGTGCCTGGAGTGTAGGGATAGCGGGGGGACAAGAGACCCAGTACTTC. It codes for CAWSVGIAGGQETQYF. This sequence joins TRBV30 and TRBJ2-5, with 10 positions matching TRBD2. Losses at the gene ends were 0 bases for V and 2 bases for J; bases not matched to a gene: 6. The CDR3 runs 16 residues. Germline V gene data show CDR1 as GTSNPN and CDR2 as SVGIG (reference sequence).

The genes are TRBV2 and TRBJ2-3, with D possibly being TRBD2 (6 bases). The CDR3 contains 15 residues. Germline V CDR1 and CDR2: SNHLY, FYNNEI. Trimming cost V 4 bases and J 6 bases, with 17 bases left between them. The chain's CDR3 is CASSGALVGGDTQYF. The CDR3 DNA reads as TGTGCCAGCAGTGGGGCGCTAGTCGGAGGGGATACGCAGTATTTT.

CDR3 region: CASSLSAPNTEAFF. CDR3 in DNA: TGTGCCAGCAGTTTAAGCGCCCCGAACACTGAAGCTTTCTTT. The chain links TRBV27 to TRBJ1-1; the D is unclear. This CDR3 has 14 residues. Germline V gene lookup returns CDR1 MNHEY and CDR2 SMNVEV (reference sequence). V lost 2 bases, J lost 1 base, and 8 bases lay in between.

The chain joins TRBV10-3 to TRBJ1-5; D possibly corresponds to TRBD1 (5 bases). This CDR3 has 13 amino acids. Trimming shortened V by 11 bases and J by 5 bases, and 16 bases separated the two germline ends. The germline gives CDR1 ENHRY, CDR2 SYGVKD. As DNA, the CDR3 is TGTGCCTCCCAGGGAGGGAGGGATCAGCCCCAGCATTTT. Its protein is CASQGGRDQPQHF.

This clone was counted a few times. This rearrangement joins TRBV6-5 to TRBJ1-1; 11 bases fit TRBD1. The CDR3 length is 15 residues. Germline CDR1 MNHEY, CDR2 SVGAGI. Unmatched junction bases numbered 6, after V lost 6 bases and J lost 3 bases. The CDR3 region has the DNA TGTGCCAGCAGCGGACAGGGGGCTGGGGACACTGAAGCTTTCTTT. Translation: CASSGQGAGDTEAFF.

This clone was counted once. V gene TRBV7-8 combines with J gene TRBJ2-1; TRBD2 matches at 9 bases. Losses at the gene ends were 1 base for V and 7 bases for J; bases not matched to a gene: 8. This CDR3 is built from 16 residues. Germline values: CDR1 SGHVS, CDR2 FQNEAQ. The CDR3 loop is CASSLVLAGVGNEQFF. The CDR3 DNA sequence: TGTGCCAGCAGCTTAGTGTTAGCGGGAGTCGGGAATGAGCAGTTCTTC.

This chain uses TRBV5-8 with TRBJ1-5; D gene ambiguous. This CDR3 region has 16 residues. The germline CDR1 and CDR2 sequences are SGHTS and YDEGEE. Trimming took off 4 bases at V and 2 bases at J, with 16 bases between the two ends. The CDR3 protein is CASSLLSLTGNQPQHF. Written as DNA, the CDR3 is TGTGCCAGCAGCCTATTGTCCCTGACTGGCAATCAGCCCCAGCATTTT.

The chain combines TRBV20-1 with TRBJ2-1; 8 positions agree with TRBD2. V lost 5 bases to trimming and J lost 1 base; unmatched junction nucleotides: 10. Germline V gene data show CDR1 as DFQATT and CDR2 as SNEGSKA (reference sequence). The CDR3 consists of 16 residues. CDR3 residues: CSAGGPQRGSYNEQFF. As DNA, the CDR3 is TGCAGTGCTGGTGGCCCACAGCGGGGGTCCTACAATGAGCAGTTCTTC.